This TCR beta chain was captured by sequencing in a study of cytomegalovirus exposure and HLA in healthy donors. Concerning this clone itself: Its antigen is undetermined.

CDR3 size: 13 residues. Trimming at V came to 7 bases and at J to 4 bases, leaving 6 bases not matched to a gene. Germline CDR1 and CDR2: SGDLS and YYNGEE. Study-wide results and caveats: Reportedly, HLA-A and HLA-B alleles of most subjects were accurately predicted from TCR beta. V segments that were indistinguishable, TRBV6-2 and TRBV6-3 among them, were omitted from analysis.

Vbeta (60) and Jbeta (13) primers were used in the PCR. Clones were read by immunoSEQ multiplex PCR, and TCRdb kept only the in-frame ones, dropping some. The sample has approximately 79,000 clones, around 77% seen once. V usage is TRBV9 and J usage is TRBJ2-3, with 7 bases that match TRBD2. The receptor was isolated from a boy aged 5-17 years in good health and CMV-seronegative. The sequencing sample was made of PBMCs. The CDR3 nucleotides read TGTGCCAGCCAGCGGGATATTGCAGATACGCAGTATTTT. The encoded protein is CASQRDIADTQYF.